This record covers a single T cell receptor beta chain. The record originates from a study of blood T cell repertoires in COVID-19. Study background: PBMCs, B-cell-depleted T cells, or T cells provided the cDNA or gDNA that made up the material.

The V end was cut by 1 base, the J end by 0 bases, with 11 bases between. CDR1 SGDLS and CDR2 YYNGEE come from the germline V gene. The CDR3 spans 16 residues. Only in-frame clones appear in the TCRdb table, and some are missing; sequencing was by immunoSEQ multiplex PCR. Of roughly 200,000 clones detected, 87% appear once; the ten largest clones hold about 6%. The rearrangement joins TRBV9 to TRBJ1-3; D is unresolved. The TCR was taken from a man aged 60 to 75 who had recovered from COVID-19. Sequenced material: peripheral blood. The CDR3 sequence: CASSVPGAFSGNTIYF. CDR3 nucleotides: TGTGCCAGCAGCGTACCGGGAGCGTTCTCTGGAAACACCATATATTTT.